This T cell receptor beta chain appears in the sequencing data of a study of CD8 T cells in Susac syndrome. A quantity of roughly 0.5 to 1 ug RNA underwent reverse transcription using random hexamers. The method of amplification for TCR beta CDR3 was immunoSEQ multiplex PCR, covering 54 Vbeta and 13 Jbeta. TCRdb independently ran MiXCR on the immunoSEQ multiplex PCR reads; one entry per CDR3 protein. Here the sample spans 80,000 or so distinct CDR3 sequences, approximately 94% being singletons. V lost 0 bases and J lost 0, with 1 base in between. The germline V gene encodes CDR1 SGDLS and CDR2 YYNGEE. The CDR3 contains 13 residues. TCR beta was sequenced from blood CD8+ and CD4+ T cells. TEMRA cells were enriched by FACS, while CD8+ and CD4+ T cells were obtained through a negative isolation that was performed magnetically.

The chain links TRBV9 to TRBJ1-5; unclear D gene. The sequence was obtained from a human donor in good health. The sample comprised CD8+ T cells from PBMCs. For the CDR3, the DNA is TGTGCCAGCAGCGTAGGTAGCAATCAGCCCCAGCATTTT. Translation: CASSVGSNQPQHF.